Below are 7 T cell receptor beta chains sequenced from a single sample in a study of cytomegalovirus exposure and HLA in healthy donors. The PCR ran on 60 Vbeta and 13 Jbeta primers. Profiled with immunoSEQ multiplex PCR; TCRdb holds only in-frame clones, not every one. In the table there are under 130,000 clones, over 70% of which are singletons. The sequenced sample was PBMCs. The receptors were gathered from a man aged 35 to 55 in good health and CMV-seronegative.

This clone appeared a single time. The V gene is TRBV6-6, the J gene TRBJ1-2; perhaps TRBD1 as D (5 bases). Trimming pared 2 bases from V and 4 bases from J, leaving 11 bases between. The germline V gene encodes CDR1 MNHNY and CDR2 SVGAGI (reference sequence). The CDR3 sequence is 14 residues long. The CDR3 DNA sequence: TGTGCCAGCAGTTACCCGCCGGACATCTATGGCTACACCTTC. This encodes CASSYPPDIYGYTF.

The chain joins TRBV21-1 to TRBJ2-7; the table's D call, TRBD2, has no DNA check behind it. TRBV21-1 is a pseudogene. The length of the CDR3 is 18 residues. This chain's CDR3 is CASGGLPRGPAFSYEQYF. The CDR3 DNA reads TGTGCCAGCGGGGGGCTCCCGCGGGGGCCTGCTTTTTCCTACGAGCAGTACTTC.

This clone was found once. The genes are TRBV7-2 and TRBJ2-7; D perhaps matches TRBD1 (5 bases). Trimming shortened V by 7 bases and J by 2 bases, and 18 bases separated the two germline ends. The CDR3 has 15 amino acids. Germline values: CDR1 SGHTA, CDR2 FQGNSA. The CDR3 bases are TGTGCCAGCACCCTTGCCCAGGGCTCTCCCTACGAGCAGTACTTC. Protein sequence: CASTLAQGSPYEQYF. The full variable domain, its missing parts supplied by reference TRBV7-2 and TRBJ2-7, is GAGVSQSPSNKVTEKGKDVELRCDPISGHTALYWYRQSLGQGLEFLIYFQGNSAPDKSGLPSDRFSAERTGGSVSTLTIQRTQQEDSAVYLCASTLAQGSPYEQYFGPGTRLTVT.

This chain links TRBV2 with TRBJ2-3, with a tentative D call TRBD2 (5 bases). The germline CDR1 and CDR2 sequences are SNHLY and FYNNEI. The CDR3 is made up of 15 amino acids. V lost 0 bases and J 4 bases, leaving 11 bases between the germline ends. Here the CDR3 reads CASSEAGVRADTQYF. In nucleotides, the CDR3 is TGTGCCAGCAGTGAAGCGGGAGTTAGGGCAGATACGCAGTATTTT.

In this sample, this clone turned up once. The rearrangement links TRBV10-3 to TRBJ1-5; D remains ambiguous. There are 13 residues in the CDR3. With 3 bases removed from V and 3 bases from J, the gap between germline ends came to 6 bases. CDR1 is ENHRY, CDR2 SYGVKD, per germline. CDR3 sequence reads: CAISDRHNQPQHF. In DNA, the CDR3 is TGTGCCATCAGTGACAGGCACAATCAGCCCCAGCATTTT.

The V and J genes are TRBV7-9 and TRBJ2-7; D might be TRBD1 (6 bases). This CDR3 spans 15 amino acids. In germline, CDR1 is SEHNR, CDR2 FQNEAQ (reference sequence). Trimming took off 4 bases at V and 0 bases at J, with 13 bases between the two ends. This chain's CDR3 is CASSSHRDPSYEQYF. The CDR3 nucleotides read TGTGCCAGCAGCTCACACAGGGACCCCTCCTACGAGCAGTACTTC. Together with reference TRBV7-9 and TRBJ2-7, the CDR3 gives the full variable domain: DTGVSQNPRHKITKRGQNVTFRCDPISEHNRLYWYRQTLGQGPEFLTYFQNEAQLEKSRLLSDRFSAERPKGSFSTLEIQRTEQGDSAMYLCASSSHRDPSYEQYFGPGTRLTVT.

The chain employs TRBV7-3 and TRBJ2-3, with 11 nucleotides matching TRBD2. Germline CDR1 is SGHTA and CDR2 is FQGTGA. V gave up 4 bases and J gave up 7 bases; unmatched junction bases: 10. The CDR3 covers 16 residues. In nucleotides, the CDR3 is TGTGCCAGCAGCTCCTCTAGCGGGGGGATATTCAATACGCAGTATTTT. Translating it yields CASSSSSGGIFNTQYF. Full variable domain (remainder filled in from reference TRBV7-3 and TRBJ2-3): GAGVSQTPSNKVTEKGKYVELRCDPISGHTALYWYRQSLGQGPEFLIYFQGTGAADDSGLPNDRFFAVRPEGSVSTLKIQRTERGDSAVYLCASSSSSGGIFNTQYFGPGTRLTVL.